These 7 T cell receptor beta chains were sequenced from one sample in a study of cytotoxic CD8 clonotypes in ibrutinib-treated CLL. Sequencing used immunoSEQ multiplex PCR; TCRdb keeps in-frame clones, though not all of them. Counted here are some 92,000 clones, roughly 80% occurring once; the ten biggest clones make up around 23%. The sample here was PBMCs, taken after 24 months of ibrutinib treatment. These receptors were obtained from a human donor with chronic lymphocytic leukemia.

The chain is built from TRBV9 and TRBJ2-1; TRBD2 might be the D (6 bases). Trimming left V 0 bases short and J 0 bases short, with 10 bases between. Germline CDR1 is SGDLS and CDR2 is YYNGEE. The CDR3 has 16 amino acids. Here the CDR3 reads CASSVASDNSYNEQFF. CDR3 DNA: TGTGCCAGCAGCGTAGCTAGCGACAACTCCTACAATGAGCAGTTCTTC.

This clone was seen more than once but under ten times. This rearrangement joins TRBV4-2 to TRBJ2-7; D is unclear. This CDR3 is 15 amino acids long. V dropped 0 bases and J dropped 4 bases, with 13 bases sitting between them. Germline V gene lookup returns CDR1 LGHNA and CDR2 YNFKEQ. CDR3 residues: CASSQDKDGWYEQYF. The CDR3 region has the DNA TGTGCCAGCAGCCAAGATAAGGACGGGTGGTACGAGCAGTACTTC.

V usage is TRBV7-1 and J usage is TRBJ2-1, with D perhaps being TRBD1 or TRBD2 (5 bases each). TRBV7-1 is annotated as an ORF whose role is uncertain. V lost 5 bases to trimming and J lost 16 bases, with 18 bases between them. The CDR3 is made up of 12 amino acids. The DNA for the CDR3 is TGTGCCAGCAGCCTCGATCCGGGGCCCGCCTTCTTC. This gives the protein CASSLDPGPAFF.

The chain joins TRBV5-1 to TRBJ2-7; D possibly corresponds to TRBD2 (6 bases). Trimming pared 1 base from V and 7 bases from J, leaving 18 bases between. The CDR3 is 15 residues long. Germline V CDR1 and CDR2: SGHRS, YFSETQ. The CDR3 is CASSLFGRGLGEQYF. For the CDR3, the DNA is TGCGCCAGCAGCTTGTTCGGGAGAGGGCTTGGGGAGCAGTACTTC.

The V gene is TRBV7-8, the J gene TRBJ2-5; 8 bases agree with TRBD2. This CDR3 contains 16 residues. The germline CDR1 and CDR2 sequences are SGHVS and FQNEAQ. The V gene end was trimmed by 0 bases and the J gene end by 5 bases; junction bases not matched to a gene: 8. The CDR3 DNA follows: TGTGCCAGCAGCTTAGCCGAGGGACTAGTCCGGGAGACCCAGTACTTC. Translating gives CASSLAEGLVRETQYF.

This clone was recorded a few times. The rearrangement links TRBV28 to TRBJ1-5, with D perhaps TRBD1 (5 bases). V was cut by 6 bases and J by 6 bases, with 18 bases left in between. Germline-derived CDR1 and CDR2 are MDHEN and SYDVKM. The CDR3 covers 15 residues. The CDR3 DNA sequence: TGTGCCAGCAGCCAACCGCAGGGTTTGGCTCAGCCCCAGCATTTT. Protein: CASSQPQGLAQPQHF.

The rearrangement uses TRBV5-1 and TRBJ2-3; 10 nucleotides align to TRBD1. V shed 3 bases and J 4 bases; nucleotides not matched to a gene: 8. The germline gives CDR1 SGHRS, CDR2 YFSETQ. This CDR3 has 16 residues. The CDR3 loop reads CASSSFGTGAADTQYF. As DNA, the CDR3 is TGCGCCAGCAGCTCCTTTGGGACAGGGGCGGCAGATACGCAGTATTTT.